This is a list of T cell receptor beta chains from one sample in a study of circulating tumor DNA in untreated peripheral T-cell lymphoma. Some clones are missing from TCRdb's copy, which holds only in-frame ones; the method was immunoSEQ multiplex PCR. The sample records some 10,000 clones, around 74% being singletons. Sequencing was done on a sample of tumor tissue. The receptors originated from a human donor with peripheral T-cell lymphoma. The CDR3 runs from the conserved cysteine through the conserved F or W. A D gene is named only where the DNA matches it firmly. Not every row has a clone size; where given, it reads once, few, many or a size class.

D	J	V	size	DNA	CDR3
.	TRBJ2-1	TRBV27	once	TGTGCCAGCAGTCGCCAGGGAGCTGAGCAGTTCTTC	CASSRQGAEQFF
TRBD1	TRBJ1-6	TRBV11-3	.	TGTGCCAGCAGACAGGGGCAGAGTAATTCACCCCTCCACTTT	CASRQGQSNSPLHF
.	TRBJ1-5	TRBV19	medium-sized	TGTGCCAGTAGTGTTAATAGCAATCAGCCCCAGCATTTT	CASSVNSNQPQHF
.	TRBJ2-7	TRBV7-6	few	TGTGCCAGCAGCTTAGGTCCTATGTTCGGACATCCCTACGAGCAGTACTTC	CASSLGPMFGHPYEQYF
.	TRBJ1-3	TRBV30	.	TGTGCCGCAGAAGGGGGGAGCACCATATATTTT	CAAEGGSTIYF
.	TRBJ1-1	TRBV7-6	.	TGTGCCAGCAGCTTGGAGCCGGGAATGAACACTGAAGCTTTCTTT	CASSLEPGMNTEAFF
.	TRBJ2-3	TRBV6-8	.	TGTGCCAGCAGTCACCGGACAAGCACAGATACGCAGTATTTT	CASSHRTSTDTQYF
.	TRBJ1-2	TRBV18	.	TGTGCCAGCTCATCAACCCCGGGAGCAAACACCTTC	CASSSTPGANTF
.	TRBJ1-3	TRBV7-5	.	TGTGCCAGCAGCCAAAGGTCCGGGACAGTGGGAAACACCATATATTTT	CASSQRSGTVGNTIYF
.	TRBJ2-3	TRBV5-1	.	TGCGCCAGCAGCCCCTGGACGATGGGGGGAGATACGCAGTATTTT	CASSPWTMGGDTQYF
TRBD2	TRBJ2-3	TRBV6-8	.	TGTGCCAGCAGTTACTTGGGGACTAGCTCAGATACGCAGTATTTT	CASSYLGTSSDTQYF
.	TRBJ1-2	TRBV11-3	.	TGTGCCAGCAGCACGGGACGGACCCTACCTGGGGACTATGGCTACACCTTC	CASSTGRTLPGDYGYTF
TRBD1	TRBJ2-7	TRBV6-8	.	TGTGCCAGCAGTTCCGGACAGGGCTACGAGCAGTACTTC	CASSSGQGYEQYF
.	TRBJ2-3	TRBV6-1	.	TGTGCCAGCAGTGAAGCTCCCCCTGGCACTCGGGGCCCGATGCCAGATACGCAGTATTTT	CASSEAPPGTRGPMPDTQYF
.	TRBJ1-2	TRBV30	.	TGTGCCTGGACCCGCGGTGGTGGCTACACCTTC	CAWTRGGGYTF
.	TRBJ1-1	TRBV6-8	.	TGTGCCAGCAGTTACCACGAGATAAGAGGGACTGAAGCTTTCTTT	CASSYHEIRGTEAFF
.	TRBJ2-6	TRBV11-3	.	TGTGCCAGCAGCCTGTTGGGCTCTGGGGCCAACGTCCTGACTTTC	CASSLLGSGANVLTF
TRBD1	TRBJ2-7	TRBV16	few	TGTGCCAGCAGCCTGGGGACAGGGGGCTTCTACGAGCAGTACTTC	CASSLGTGGFYEQYF